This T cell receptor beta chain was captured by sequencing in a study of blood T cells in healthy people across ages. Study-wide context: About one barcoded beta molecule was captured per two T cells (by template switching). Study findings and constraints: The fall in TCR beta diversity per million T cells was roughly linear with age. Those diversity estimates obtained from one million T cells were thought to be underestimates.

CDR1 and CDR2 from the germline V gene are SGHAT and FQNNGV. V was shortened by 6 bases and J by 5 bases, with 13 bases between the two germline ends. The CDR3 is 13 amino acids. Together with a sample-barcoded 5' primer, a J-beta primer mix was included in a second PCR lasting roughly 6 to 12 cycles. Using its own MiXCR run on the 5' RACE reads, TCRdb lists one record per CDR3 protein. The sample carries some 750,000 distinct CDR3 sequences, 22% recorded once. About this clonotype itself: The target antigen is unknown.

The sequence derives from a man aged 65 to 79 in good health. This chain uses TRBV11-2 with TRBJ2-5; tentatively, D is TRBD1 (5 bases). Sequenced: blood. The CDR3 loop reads CASSQVRAETQYF. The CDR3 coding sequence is TGTGCCAGCAGTCAAGTCAGGGCGGAGACCCAGTACTTC.